The 11 T cell receptor beta chains given below trace back to one sample, sequenced in a study of blood T cell repertoires in COVID-19. Assay: immunoSEQ multiplex PCR; the TCRdb copy retains only in-frame clones and omits some. In the table there are 76,000 or so clones, roughly 89% of which are singletons. Sequenced input: peripheral blood. These receptors were obtained from a human donor in a cohort sampled during active COVID-19.

The chain combines TRBV10-3 with TRBJ1-6; tentative D call: TRBD1 (6 bases). Germline CDR1 is ENHRY and CDR2 is SYGVKD. With 2 bases removed from V and 5 bases from J, the gap between germline ends came to 22 bases. This CDR3 contains 19 residues. CDR3 region: CAISETSLRTAANNSPLHF. The DNA of the CDR3 is TGTGCCATCAGTGAGACAAGTTTGAGGACAGCTGCCAATAATTCACCCCTCCACTTT.

The chain employs TRBV19 and TRBJ2-7; the match to TRBD1 covers 7 bases. V gave up 4 bases and J gave up 2 bases; unmatched junction bases: 5. The CDR3 has 14 residues. CDR1 and CDR2 (germline): LNHDA, SQIVND (reference sequence). The CDR3 sequence is CASSTQTGPYEQYF. For the CDR3, the DNA is TGTGCCAGTAGTACCCAGACAGGGCCCTACGAGCAGTACTTC.

The rearrangement uses TRBV19 and TRBJ2-2; 10 nucleotides agree with TRBD2. In germline, CDR1 is LNHDA, CDR2 SQIVND (reference sequence). This CDR3 has 16 residues. V gave up 1 base and J gave up 1 base; unmatched junction bases: 0. CDR3 nucleotide sequence: TGTGCCAGTAGTATAGGACTAGCGGGGAACACCGGGGAGCTGTTTTTT. Translated, it gives CASSIGLAGNTGELFF.

This clone was found once. J is TRBJ2-1 and V is TRBV23-1; D is perhaps TRBD2 (5 bases). TRBV23-1 is labeled an ORF, and its function is uncertain. V was trimmed by 0 bases and J by 5 bases, leaving 35 bases between them. This CDR3 has 23 amino acids. The CDR3 region has the DNA TGCGCCAGCAGTCAATCGCGAAATCCTATAGAGACTCAGCGACGGGCCGGGGACAATGAGCAGTTCTTC. Residues: CASSQSRNPIETQRRAGDNEQFF.

The V gene is TRBV6-6, the J gene TRBJ1-4, with a tentative D call TRBD1 (5 bases). This CDR3 comprises 14 residues. Per germline, CDR1 MNHNY and CDR2 SVGAGI (reference sequence). The ends were cut back, 4 bases at V and 6 bases at J, with 12 bases in the middle. CDR3 nucleotides: TGTGCCAGCAGTTGGGGCCTACGTGATGAAAAACTGTTTTTT. Amino acid sequence: CASSWGLRDEKLFF.

This clone was seen just once. V and J are TRBV7-2 and TRBJ1-3, with a weak D call TRBD1 (5 bases). This CDR3 contains 16 residues. V lost 5 bases and J lost 2, with 16 bases in between. Germline CDR1 reads SGHTA; CDR2 reads FQGNSA. Here the CDR3 reads CASSTEGKPTGNTIYF. The CDR3 DNA follows: TGTGCCAGCAGCACGGAGGGGAAGCCTACTGGAAACACCATATATTTT.

This clone was recorded once. The chain joins TRBV7-2 to TRBJ2-7; no clear D gene. Germline CDR1 reads SGHTA; CDR2 reads FQGNSA. The CDR3 sequence is 12 residues long. V gave up 6 bases and J gave up 2 bases, with 8 bases separating them. The CDR3 is CASSFSTYEQYF. The CDR3 DNA follows: TGTGCCAGCAGTTTTAGTACCTACGAGCAGTACTTC. Variable domain in full (rest from reference TRBV7-2 and TRBJ2-7): GAGVSQSPSNKVTEKGKDVELRCDPISGHTALYWYRQSLGQGLEFLIYFQGNSAPDKSGLPSDRFSAERTGGSVSTLTIQRTQQEDSAVYLCASSFSTYEQYFGPGTRLTVT.

The chain carries TRBV5-1 and TRBJ2-6; TRBD1 might be the D (6 bases). Looked up from germline, CDR1 is SGHRS and CDR2 is YFSETQ. The V gene lost 7 bases and the J gene lost 1 base, with 9 bases spanning the gap. The CDR3 is 14 amino acids. The CDR3 spells CASYGQSGANVLTF. Written as DNA, the CDR3 is TGCGCCAGCTATGGACAGTCTGGGGCCAACGTCCTGACTTTC.

This sequence joins TRBV7-9 and TRBJ2-2; TRBD2 aligns across 10 bases. V lost 2 bases and J lost 5; bases outside the gene matches: 8. Germline lookup yields CDR1 SEHNR and CDR2 FQNEAQ (reference sequence). CDR3 size: 17 residues. CDR3 protein: CASSLRLGLAVTGELFF. Written as DNA, the CDR3 is TGTGCCAGCAGCTTACGTCTCGGACTAGCGGTGACCGGGGAGCTGTTTTTT.

J is TRBJ1-3 and V is TRBV30, with 9 bases that match TRBD1. This CDR3 spans 16 amino acids. Germline V gene sequence: CDR1 GTSNPN, CDR2 SVGIG (reference sequence). V shed 0 bases, J shed 0 bases, and the junction held 3 bases outside the gene matches. CDR3 region: CAWSVKQGASGNTIYF. The CDR3 nucleotides read TGTGCCTGGAGTGTCAAACAGGGGGCCTCTGGAAACACCATATATTTT.

The chain recombines TRBV10-3 with TRBJ2-5; 10 bases are shared with TRBD2. Germline V gene lookup returns CDR1 ENHRY and CDR2 SYGVKD. The junction had 12 bases not matched to a gene; V was cut back by 4 bases and J by 1 base. There are 18 residues in the CDR3. The CDR3 DNA reads TGTGCCATCAGTGGAGAGTCCCTAGCGGGGGACCCCCAAGAGACCCAGTACTTC. This gives the protein CAISGESLAGDPQETQYF.